This entry features one T cell receptor (beta chain) sequence. This clone was picked up one time. Which antigen it targets is not known. No much larger clone is present one base from it, and per-base qualities are unavailable. Participants in the prospective study were aged roughly 18 to 100 years, lived in about two dozen United States geographic areas, and enrolled through a virtual design. In the prospective study, participants were assigned to cohorts based on the clinical history participants reported in a screening survey and a study questionnaire. For ImmuneRACE Cohort 3, a participant was defined as recovered based on two consecutive negative NP/OP PCR tests, clearance by a healthcare professional, or resolution of symptoms. In the prospective study, whole blood, serum and a nasopharyngeal or oropharyngeal swab were collected from each participant by mobile phlebotomists. Participants in the prospective study had the option to provide additional blood draws and questionnaires over an approximately 2-month period. Before DNA extraction, blood samples from the prospective study were shipped at room temperature or frozen.

This sample is drawn from a study of blood T cell repertoires in COVID-19 (dated by TCRdb to 2019 to 2021). At the level of the whole study: The collaborator samples originated in the United States, Italy and Spain and spanned the acute and convalescent phases of COVID-19. The prospective study material was composed of cDNA or gDNA derived from T cells, B-cell-depleted T cells, or PBMCs. Subjects who had been exposed to COVID-19, were actively infected with it, or had recovered from it provided the deeply sampled blood TCRbeta repertoires that made up the dataset. The repertoires were released in a freely available public database meant as a resource for research on the immune response to SARS-CoV-2. The samples were drawn from the first 160 participants of the ongoing ImmuneRACE study and from 950 to 1,500 subjects provided by 6 global collaborators. Nearly every sample came with metadata listing a de-identified subject ID, COVID-19 status, age in years and sex. HLA class I and class II types, where available, came from metadata supplied by the sample provider rather than from assay-based typing. The paper's findings and limits, for the study overall: The quantity of clinical and demographic metadata differed by source and by participant and was supplied without curation.

The immunoSEQ Assay, a bias-controlled multiplex PCR, was used to amplify TCRbeta CDR3 regions from genomic DNA. The source study handled its data this way. The number of nucleated cells in each sample was estimated by amplification of reference gene primers within the assay. To quantify the absolute abundance of each unique TCRbeta CDR3 rearrangement, sequence reads were collapsed and filtered. Productive Simpson clonality was computed per sample as the square root of Simpson's diversity index over productive rearrangements. TCRdb holds this immuneACCESS table with in-frame rearrangements only. Some clones are missing; in checked studies, unresolved V genes explain under half, and the rest has no known cause. The DNA gave D and trimming, while V, J and clone size come from that table. Here the sample has roughly 250,000 clones; about nine tenths occur a single time. The top ten constitute approximately 1.9% of the sample.

The receptor comes from a woman aged 18-35 years who had recovered from COVID-19. Sequenced input: PBMCs or T cells enriched from blood (not recorded which).

The nucleotides read TGCGCCAGCAGCCCAAAGCTAGGGAGTGTCGGCTACAATGAGCAGTTCTTC. The encoded protein is CASSPKLGSVGYNEQFF. The chain couples TRBV4-1 to TRBJ2-1; matching of 5 bases hints at TRBD2 as the D gene. The germline ends are 19 bases apart after V is trimmed by 4 bases and J by 3 bases. The CDR3 measures 17 amino acids from cysteine to phenylalanine. Left in the record is the CDR3 DNA by itself, 51 bases read in frame from the first base. CDR1 and CDR2, per the germline V gene, are MGHRA and YSYEKL.